This TCR beta chain was sequenced in a study of blood T cell repertoires in COVID-19. The CDR3 spans 17 residues. The V end lost 6 bases, the J end lost 4 bases, and 24 bases lay between the germline ends. The germline V gene encodes CDR1 LGHNA and CDR2 YSLEER. The authors' processing: Amplification from reference gene primers served as the basis for estimated nucleated cell counts. Clones were sequenced by immunoSEQ multiplex PCR, and TCRdb holds only the in-frame ones, with some missing. D and trimming come from the DNA, and the V and J calls and clone size come from that table. This sample yields about 140,000 clones, of which about three quarters are seen a single time; roughly 4.7% belongs to the top ten.

Sequenced input: peripheral blood. The chain combines TRBV4-3 with TRBJ1-2; no reliable D call. The receptor's source is a woman of 80 years or more with active or convalescent COVID-19. The CDR3 is CASSRSRADPRGYGYTF. The CDR3, as DNA: TGCGCCAGCAGTAGGTCGAGAGCGGACCCAAGAGGCTATGGCTACACCTTC.